What follows is one T cell receptor beta chain and its context. What it binds is not known. Germline V gene data show CDR1 as SGHTA and CDR2 as FQGNSA. The CDR3 spans 16 residues. V was trimmed by 6 bases and J by 0 bases, leaving 15 bases between them. This sample was included in a study of cytotoxic CD8 clonotypes in ibrutinib-treated CLL. The overall study: The patients, roughly ten relapsed/refractory and approximately 15 treatment-naive, included fewer than 18 who were IGHV unmutated. Findings and limits, study-wide: Researchers report that baseline clonality outpaced age-matched healthy donors and tracked circulating CD8+ T-cell counts. Collection times varied between progressing and sustained-remission patients.

Target depth was 1 in 200,000 to 1 in 1 million T cells, about 10x per clonotype. The method was immunoSEQ multiplex PCR; TCRdb's version includes in-frame clones alone and lacks a portion of them. There are 150,000 to 200,000 clones in the sample; around nine tenths occur only once, and about 2.9% lies in the top ten. The sequences come from PBMCs, collected at disease progression, from a patient treated with ibrutinib. The clonotype was recovered from a human donor with chronic lymphocytic leukemia. The chain carries TRBV7-2 and TRBJ1-3; tentatively, D is TRBD1 (5 bases). CDR3 in amino acids: CASSHSRALSGNTIYF. CDR3 in DNA: TGTGCCAGCAGTCATAGCAGGGCCCTCTCTGGAAACACCATATATTTT.